The rows below give T cell receptor beta chains drawn from one sample of a study of beta chain features in type 1 diabetes. Sequenced by immunoSEQ multiplex PCR; TCRdb stores in-frame clones only, minus some. The sample includes 250,000 to 350,000 clones, 14% of them seen just once. The sample taken for sequencing was central memory CD4+ T cells from blood. The receptors come from a man aged 25-45 years in good health. Each CDR3 is given with its conserved first and last residue. A D gene is named only where the DNA matches it firmly. Rows may omit the clone size; those that give it use once, few, many or a size class.

TRBV5-1	TRBD1	few	TRBJ1-2	TGCGCCAGCAGCCCGGGACAGGATCCATATGGCTACACCTTC	CASSPGQDPYGYTF
TRBV19	-	-	TRBJ2-1	TGTGCCAGCTCGACCGACTCCTACAATGAGCAGTTCTTC	CASSTDSYNEQFF
TRBV5-1	TRBD1	-	TRBJ1-2	TGCGCCAGCAGCTTGGTAAGACAGGGGGCGCAGATCTATGGCTACACCTTC	CASSLVRQGAQIYGYTF
TRBV5-1	TRBD2	many	TRBJ2-3	TGCGCCAGCAGCCAAACGAGCGGGAGTGTCGTCCCAGATACGCAGTATTTT	CASSQTSGSVVPDTQYF
TRBV5-1	-	few	TRBJ1-5	TGCGCCAGCAGCGTTCCAGGGCAGGTGGGGAGCAATCAGCCCCAGCATTTT	CASSVPGQVGSNQPQHF
TRBV7-9	-	medium-sized	TRBJ2-5	TGTGCCAGCAGCCCAGGTCCCTCCCAGTACTTC	CASSPGPSQYF
TRBV6-5	TRBD1	few	TRBJ2-1	TGTGCCAGCAGTGAATACAGGGGTAACAATGAGCAGTTCTTC	CASSEYRGNNEQFF
TRBV2	-	many	TRBJ2-3	TGTGCCATCAACTTACAGGGGGGGACAGATACGCAGTATTTT	CAINLQGGTDTQYF
TRBV7-9	-	few	TRBJ1-1	TGTGCCAGCAGCTTAGTGGAAGAAGCTTTCTTT	CASSLVEEAFF
TRBV19	-	few	TRBJ1-1	TGTGCCAGTACCAAAGGTCTGAACACTGAAGCTTTCTTT	CASTKGLNTEAFF
TRBV4-1	TRBD1	-	TRBJ2-7	TGTGCCAGCAGCCCCCGACAGGGAAAGTACTTC	CASSPRQGKYF
TRBV18	TRBD2	-	TRBJ2-5	TGTGCCAGCTCACCACTAGCGGGGCTGGAGACCCAGTACTTC	CASSPLAGLETQYF
TRBV4-3	-	few	TRBJ1-3	TGCGCCAGCAGCCAAGAGGGCCTAAGGTCTACTGGAAACACCATATATTTT	CASSQEGLRSTGNTIYF
TRBV30	-	-	TRBJ2-5	TGTGCCTGGAGTGTGTTTTATGAGCAGTACTTC	CAWSVFYEQYF
TRBV5-1	TRBD2	-	TRBJ2-1	TGCGCCAGCAGCCTCACTAGCGGGGGCTTCAATGAGCAGTTCTTC	CASSLTSGGFNEQFF
TRBV2	-	-	TRBJ1-6	TGTGCCAGCAGCCAGGAGGCCAACAATTCACCCCTCCACTTT	CASSQEANNSPLHF
TRBV6-1	TRBD2	-	TRBJ2-3	TGTGCCAGCACCATGGGGACTAGTAAGCAGTATTTT	CASTMGTSKQYF
TRBV30	-	few	TRBJ1-1	TGTGCCTGGAGTGTATGGGGGAGCGTGGAGAACACTGAAGCTTTCTTT	CAWSVWGSVENTEAFF
TRBV5-5	-	-	TRBJ2-5	TGTGCCAGCAGCCCCCACCGTTGGGCGGAAGAGACCCAGTACTTC	CASSPHRWAEETQYF
TRBV6-5	TRBD1	few	TRBJ2-5	TGTGCCAGCGGCCGACAGGGGAGTGTGGAGACCCAGTACTTC	CASGRQGSVETQYF
TRBV5-1	TRBD1	-	TRBJ2-3	TGCGCCAGCAGCAGGGACAGGGGGACAGATACGCAGTATTTT	CASSRDRGTDTQYF
TRBV11-1	TRBD2	few	TRBJ2-3	TGTGCCAGCAGCTTAGGTAGCCCGGGACTAGCCGCAGATACGCAGTATTTT	CASSLGSPGLAADTQYF
TRBV7-9	-	-	TRBJ2-2	TGTGCCAGCAGCTTACCTTCGGGGCAGGGACTCAACACCGGGGAGCTGTTTTTT	CASSLPSGQGLNTGELFF
TRBV5-4	TRBD2	-	TRBJ2-3	TGTGCCAGCAGCCAAGTGACTAGCGGACCCACAGATACGCAGTATTTT	CASSQVTSGPTDTQYF
TRBV28	TRBD1	-	TRBJ2-5	TGTGCCAGCAGCCCTAACCTGAGACAGGGATTTTTTATCCAGTACTTC	CASSPNLRQGFFIQYF
TRBV2	TRBD1	few	TRBJ1-5	TGTGCCAGCAGAGCGGGACAGGGAAGACGTTATAGCAATCAGCCCCAGCATTTT	CASRAGQGRRYSNQPQHF
TRBV7-2	-	few	TRBJ2-1	TGTGCCAGCAGCTCCGAGGGTGGCCTGGATGAGCAGTTCTTC	CASSSEGGLDEQFF
TRBV9	-	-	TRBJ1-6	TGTGCCAGCAGCCCCCGGGGGAGGGTTGCACCCCTCCACTTT	CASSPRGRVAPLHF
TRBV6-5	-	-	TRBJ1-5	TGTGCCAGCAGTTCCCGCAATCAGCCCCAGCATTTT	CASSSRNQPQHF
TRBV20-1	-	-	TRBJ2-7	TGCAGTGCCCTGACAGGCTACGAGCAGTACTTC	CSALTGYEQYF
TRBV2	TRBD2	few	TRBJ2-4	TGTGCCAGCATGAGGAACGGGGGGGCCATTCAGTACTTC	CASMRNGGAIQYF
TRBV7-8	-	-	TRBJ2-1	TGTGCCAGCAGCTTAGGACAGGTTAATGAGCAGTTCTTC	CASSLGQVNEQFF
TRBV9	TRBD2	few	TRBJ2-1	TGTGCCAGCAGCACTAGCGGGGGGGCTCACAATGAGCAGTTCTTC	CASSTSGGAHNEQFF
TRBV6-5	-	few	TRBJ2-7	TGTGCCAGCAGTTCCTTGGCGCTAGAGCAGTACTTC	CASSSLALEQYF
TRBV15	-	many	TRBJ1-2	TGTGCCACCAGCAGAGGGGGTGGAATTGGGTATGGCTACACCTTC	CATSRGGGIGYGYTF
TRBV5-1	-	-	TRBJ2-5	TGCGCCAGCGGCCTACTGGGGGGCCAAGAGACCCAGTACTTC	CASGLLGGQETQYF
TRBV6-1	-	few	TRBJ2-3	TGTGCCAGCAGAGACCGAGGGCCAGAAACGCAGTATTTT	CASRDRGPETQYF
TRBV27	TRBD2	few	TRBJ2-1	TGTGCCAGCAGCCTACGACTAGCGTCCTACAATGAGCAGTTCTTC	CASSLRLASYNEQFF
TRBV9	TRBD1	-	TRBJ1-1	TGTGCCAGCAGCCCTGGGACAGTATACACTGAAGCTTTCTTT	CASSPGTVYTEAFF
TRBV11-3	-	-	TRBJ1-1	TGTGCCAGCAGCTTAGGGAGCTGGACGGAAGCTTTCTTT	CASSLGSWTEAFF
TRBV25-1	-	few	TRBJ1-4	TGTGCCAGCAGTGAAAATGTAGCAGCGGAAAAACTGTTTTTT	CASSENVAAEKLFF
TRBV5-1	-	-	TRBJ1-2	TGCGCCAGCAGCTTGGGCTGGGGCTCTGGACATGGCTACACCTTC	CASSLGWGSGHGYTF
TRBV7-9	TRBD2	-	TRBJ2-2	TGTGCCAGCAGCTTAAGCTCCGGGAGGGCGAACACCGGGGAGCTGTTTTTT	CASSLSSGRANTGELFF
TRBV20-1	-	many	TRBJ1-1	TGCAGTGCTAGCATTGAAGCTTTCTTT	CSASIEAFF
TRBV30	-	-	TRBJ1-2	TGTGCCACAGGGTCTAACTATGGCTACACCTTC	CATGSNYGYTF
TRBV29-1	-	few	TRBJ2-5	TGCAGCGTTGAGATGTCGGGATTAGGGACCCAGTACTTC	CSVEMSGLGTQYF
TRBV7-7	-	many	TRBJ2-1	TGTGCCAGCAGCCGGGTAGGGGGCGGGACCGCCAATGAGCAGTTCTTC	CASSRVGGGTANEQFF
TRBV29-1	TRBD1	few	TRBJ1-5	TGCAGCGTTGAAGAAAACAGGGGACAGCCCCAGCATTTT	CSVEENRGQPQHF
TRBV6-1	-	few	TRBJ2-1	TGTGCCAGCAGTTGGGGGCATAATGAGCAGTTCTTC	CASSWGHNEQFF
TRBV4-3	TRBD2	few	TRBJ2-1	TGCGCCAGCAGCCACTTGGGGGGGAATGAGCAGTTCTTC	CASSHLGGNEQFF
TRBV9	TRBD1	few	TRBJ1-6	TGTGCCAGCAGCGCCGAGGACAGGGGAGGTTCACCCCTCCACTTT	CASSAEDRGGSPLHF
TRBV19	-	once	TRBJ1-5	TGTGCCAGTAGTACCCCACTTGGAGATTTTAGCAATCAGCCCCAGCATTTT	CASSTPLGDFSNQPQHF
TRBV5-4	TRBD2	-	TRBJ2-5	TGTGCCAGCAGCCCGACCGGGACTACTACGGAGACCCAGTACTTC	CASSPTGTTTETQYF
TRBV19	TRBD2	few	TRBJ2-3	TGTGCCAGTAGTACCAGCGGGGCGCGAACAGATACGCAGTATTTT	CASSTSGARTDTQYF
TRBV11-2	-	-	TRBJ2-5	TGTGCCAGCGCGGGACCCGAGGGCGGAGTCCAAGAGACCCAGTACTTC	CASAGPEGGVQETQYF
TRBV7-9	-	-	TRBJ2-2	TGTGCCAGCAGCCGCGACAGAGCGAACACCGGGGAGCTGTTTTTT	CASSRDRANTGELFF
TRBV7-2	TRBD2	-	TRBJ2-3	TGTGCCAGCAGCTTAGTGGGGCGGGGACTAGTCCGGGATACGCAGTATTTT	CASSLVGRGLVRDTQYF
TRBV21-1	-	few	TRBJ2-1	TGTGCCAGGAAGACTAGCGGGGGGGAAAACTCCTACAATGAGCAGTTCTTC	CARKTSGGENSYNEQFF
TRBV27	-	-	TRBJ2-2	TGTGCCAGCAGTGCCGGACTAGGGGGGCAAGTCGGGGAGCTGTTTTTT	CASSAGLGGQVGELFF
TRBV19	-	-	TRBJ2-7	TGTGCCAGTAGTATTCAGGGCAACTACGAGCAGTACTTC	CASSIQGNYEQYF